This T cell receptor (beta chain) was observed in a study of blood T cell repertoires in COVID-19. At the level of the study: T cells, B-cell-depleted T cells, or PBMCs supplied cDNA or gDNA.

Original processing methods: Amplifying reference gene primers gave estimates of nucleated cell counts. Clones were sequenced by immunoSEQ multiplex PCR, and TCRdb holds only the in-frame ones, with some missing. Clone size and V and J calls were adopted from that table, with D and trimming inferred from the DNA. This sample has around 300,000 clones, with under 90% found just once. Enrollees, about 18 to 89 years old, lived in 20 to 25 US areas. The CDR3 has 14 amino acids. The V gene lost 8 bases and the J gene lost 7 bases, with 20 bases spanning the gap. Looked up from germline, CDR1 is MNHEY and CDR2 is SVGAGI.

The chain joins TRBV6-5 to TRBJ1-2; D is possibly TRBD1 (6 bases). The TCR sequence derives from a woman between 55 and 75 years old who had recovered from COVID-19. The sample comprised PBMCs or T cells enriched from blood (not recorded which). The CDR3 DNA sequence: TGTGCCAGCTATCGTCTAACAGGGTTGGGTGGCTACACCTTC. It encodes CASYRLTGLGGYTF.